Following are 21 T cell receptor beta chains from one sample sequenced in a study of cytomegalovirus exposure and HLA in healthy donors. The PCR contained 60 Vbeta and 13 Jbeta primers. Sequencing was performed with immunoSEQ multiplex PCR; in TCRdb, only in-frame clones are kept and a portion is missing. The sample includes 150,000 to 200,000 clones, more than 65% of them seen just once. Input material: PBMCs. The receptors originated from a woman in her forties or fifties in good health and CMV-seronegative.

This sequence joins TRBV5-1 and TRBJ2-3, with D maybe TRBD2 (6 bases). There are 14 residues in the CDR3. Trimming left V 6 bases short and J 0 bases short, with 11 bases between. The germline V gene has CDR1 SGHRS and CDR2 YFSETQ. Here the CDR3 reads CASTIGTSTDTQYF. CDR3 in DNA: TGCGCCAGCACCATTGGGACTAGCACAGATACGCAGTATTTT.

The V gene is TRBV19, the J gene TRBJ2-1, with TRBD1 as a possible D gene (5 bases). This CDR3 has 13 amino acids. V was trimmed by 5 bases and J by 6 bases, leaving 11 bases between them. Germline CDR1 LNHDA, CDR2 SQIVND (reference sequence). CDR3 residues: CASSRQLINEQFF. The CDR3 DNA reads TGTGCCAGTAGTCGACAGTTAATCAATGAGCAGTTCTTC.

This clone was seen a few times. The chain links TRBV30 to TRBJ1-5; TRBD1 is a possible D gene (5 bases). Germline V gene sequence: CDR1 GTSNPN, CDR2 SVGIG (reference sequence). V lost 3 bases and J 7 bases, leaving 13 bases between the germline ends. This CDR3 has 13 residues. The DNA for the CDR3 is TGTGCCTGGAGGGGGGACTCAAGACAGCCCCAGCATTTT. Its translation is CAWRGDSRQPQHF. Combining the CDR3 with reference TRBV30 and TRBJ1-5 gives the whole variable domain SQTIHQWPATLVQPVGSPLSLECTVEGTSNPNLYWYRQAAGRGLQLLFYSVGIGQISSEVPQNLSASRPQDRQFILSSKKLLLSDSGFYLCAWRGDSRQPQHFGDGTRLSIL.

This clone was seen once. As DNA, the CDR3 is TGTGCCAGCAGCTTTACTAGTTACAATGAGCAGTTCTTC. This translates into CASSFTSYNEQFF. V usage is TRBV7-2 and J usage is TRBJ2-1, with D possibly matching TRBD2 (5 bases). Germline lookup yields CDR1 SGHTA and CDR2 FQGNSA. The V gene lost 3 bases and the J gene lost 4 bases, with 7 bases spanning the gap. This CDR3 is 13 amino acids long.

This clone has a handful of counts. The J gene is TRBJ1-1, the V gene TRBV5-8; D uncertain. Trimming pared 2 bases from V and 0 bases from J, leaving 5 bases between. The CDR3 sequence is 13 residues long. CDR1 is SGHTS and CDR2 is YDEGEE in the germline V gene. CDR3 protein: CASSFKMNTEAFF. CDR3 in DNA: TGTGCCAGCAGCTTTAAAATGAACACTGAAGCTTTCTTT.

V and J are TRBV7-6 and TRBJ2-5; no firm D call. The CDR3 totals 15 residues. V lost 2 bases and J 4 bases, leaving 14 bases between the germline ends. Per germline, CDR1 SGHVS and CDR2 FNYEAQ. For the CDR3, the DNA is TGTGCCAGCAGCTTAAGAGGTGGTATCGGAGAGACCCAGTACTTC. Encoded protein: CASSLRGGIGETQYF.

This CDR3 is CASSLGLAGVGNEQFF. CDR3 nucleotide sequence: TGTGCCAGCAGCTTGGGGCTAGCGGGAGTGGGGAATGAGCAGTTCTTC. The V and J genes are TRBV5-6 and TRBJ2-1; 10 positions match TRBD2. Germline V CDR1 and CDR2: SGHDT, YYEEEE. The CDR3 length is 16 residues. V shed 0 bases and J 7 bases; nucleotides not matched to a gene: 7.

The rearrangement joins TRBV5-6 to TRBJ1-1; D is undetermined. Germline values: CDR1 SGHDT, CDR2 YYEEEE. This CDR3 has 13 amino acids. V lost 2 bases to trimming and J lost 1 base, with 6 bases between them. The CDR3 DNA reads as TGTGCCAGCAGCTTTAGAAAGAACACTGAAGCTTTCTTT. This translates into CASSFRKNTEAFF.

J is TRBJ2-2 and V is TRBV9; 7 bases align to TRBD2. Trimming cost V 2 bases and J 8 bases; bases outside gene matches: 9. The germline CDR1 and CDR2 sequences are SGDLS and YYNGEE. There are 15 residues in the CDR3. CDR3 nucleotides: TGTGCCAGCAGCGTGGGGGGAGGGCCAACGGGGGAGCTGTTTTTT. The encoded protein is CASSVGGGPTGELFF.

V gene TRBV6-5 combines with J gene TRBJ1-2; a possible D gene is TRBD1 (6 bases). V was cut by 0 bases and J by 10 bases, with 15 bases left in between. Germline CDR1 is MNHEY and CDR2 is SVGAGI. The CDR3 length is 14 residues. The CDR3 DNA reads as TGTGCCAGCAGTTACTCGGGACACTCGACGATCTACACCTTC. Translating gives CASSYSGHSTIYTF.

This chain links TRBV10-3 with TRBJ2-5; D perhaps matches TRBD1 (6 bases). The CDR3 has 16 amino acids. From germline, CDR1 is ENHRY and CDR2 SYGVKD. V lost 10 bases and J lost 5, with 26 bases in between. This CDR3 is CATATKQGTLKETQYF. The CDR3 DNA reads as TGTGCCACGGCGACGAAACAGGGTACGCTTAAGGAGACCCAGTACTTC.

The V call is TRBV5-1, the J call TRBJ1-2, with D uncertain. V lost 6 bases and J lost 3, with 15 bases in between. CDR1 and CDR2 from the germline V gene are SGHRS and YFSETQ. The CDR3 totals 14 residues. CDR3 protein: CASKESGLHYGYTF. CDR3 in DNA: TGCGCCAGCAAAGAGTCCGGGTTACACTATGGCTACACCTTC.

This clone appeared a single time. This sequence joins TRBV11-3 and TRBJ2-3; D gene unclear. Germline V gene lookup returns CDR1 SGHNT and CDR2 YENEEA. The CDR3 totals 13 residues. Trimming cost V 1 base and J 3 bases, with 5 bases left between them. The CDR3 nucleotides are TGTGCCAGCAGCTTAGGGCAGACAGATACGCAGTATTTT. Residues: CASSLGQTDTQYF.

This clone was seen a handful of times. The chain links TRBV7-8 to TRBJ2-2; 7 bases agree with TRBD2. In germline, CDR1 is SGHVS, CDR2 FQNEAQ. V was clipped by 7 bases and J by 6 bases; unmatched bases: 11. The CDR3 sequence is 15 residues long. The CDR3 loop is CASTDGHRGAGELFF. The CDR3 bases are TGTGCCAGCACCGATGGCCACCGGGGGGCCGGGGAGCTGTTTTTT.

The table lists this clone with a few counts. This chain connects TRBV6-1 to TRBJ2-1, with TRBD2 matching over 10 bases. J gave up 5 bases and V 3 bases, and 4 bases lay outside the gene matches. Germline-derived CDR1 and CDR2 are MNHNS and SASEGT. CDR3 length: 15 amino acids. The CDR3 nucleotides are TGTGCCAGCAGTGAGCTAGCGGGAGACAACAATGAGCAGTTCTTC. Translating gives CASSELAGDNNEQFF.

The chain carries TRBV19 and TRBJ2-3; TRBD2 might be the D (7 bases). Deletions cut 3 bases from V and 5 bases from J, with 15 bases between. This CDR3 is built from 15 residues. Germline loops: CDR1 LNHDA, CDR2 SQIVND (reference sequence). CDR3 DNA sequence: TGTGCCAGTAGTATGTTTCGGGGGGCCCTAGATACGCAGTATTTT. Its protein product is CASSMFRGALDTQYF.

V gene TRBV5-1 combines with J gene TRBJ2-7, with a possible D match to TRBD1 (6 bases). Deletions cut 0 bases from V and 4 bases from J, with 11 bases between. Germline V CDR1 and CDR2: SGHRS, YFSETQ. This CDR3 region has 14 residues. As DNA, the CDR3 is TGCGCCAGCAGCTTGGACGGGACATCTTACGAGCAGTACTTC. Translation: CASSLDGTSYEQYF.

V usage is TRBV18 and J usage is TRBJ1-1; TRBD1 might be the D (6 bases). Deletions cut 6 bases from V and 0 bases from J, with 11 bases between. The CDR3 runs to 14 residues. CDR1 is KGHSH and CDR2 is LQKENI in the germline V gene. In nucleotides, the CDR3 is TGTGCCAGCTCCGACAGGTCAATGAACACTGAAGCTTTCTTT. As protein: CASSDRSMNTEAFF.

V and J are TRBV19 and TRBJ2-1; D call uncertain. CDR1 and CDR2 from the germline V gene are LNHDA and SQIVND (reference sequence). Trimming pared 4 bases from V and 9 bases from J, leaving 13 bases between. The CDR3 runs 13 residues. CDR3: CASSTDSGGEQFF. In nucleotides, the CDR3 is TGTGCCAGTAGTACCGACTCGGGTGGTGAGCAGTTCTTC. The full variable domain, its missing parts supplied by reference TRBV19 and TRBJ2-1, is DGGITQSPKYLFRKEGQNVTLSCEQNLNHDAMYWYRQDPGQGLRLIYYSQIVNDFQKGDIAEGYSVSREKKESFPLTVTSAQKNPTAFYLCASSTDSGGEQFFGPGTRLTVL.

The J gene is TRBJ2-7, the V gene TRBV27, with 7 nucleotides matching TRBD2. Per germline, CDR1 MNHEY and CDR2 SMNVEV (reference sequence). This CDR3 region has 11 residues. V trimming: 7 bases; J trimming: 5 bases; junction bases outside the gene matches: 2. DNA of the CDR3: TGTGCCAGCAAACGGGGGGACGAGCAGTACTTC. Its translation: CASKRGDEQYF.

This chain connects TRBV13 to TRBJ2-7, with 13 bases that match TRBD2. CDR3 length: 21 amino acids. The V and J ends lost 5 bases and 3 bases, in that order; junction bases with no gene match: 22. Germline CDR1 reads PRHDT; CDR2 reads FYEKMQ (reference sequence). CDR3 loop: CASSEILAGGPSSSWDYEQYF. CDR3 sequence (DNA): TGTGCCAGCAGCGAAATACTAGCGGGAGGGCCATCGTCCTCGTGGGACTACGAGCAGTACTTC.